These T cell receptor beta chains were read from a single sample in a study of cytomegalovirus exposure and HLA in healthy donors. Repertoires were generated with immunoSEQ multiplex PCR, while TCRdb's copy carries only in-frame clones and drops some. The data hold approximately 170,000 clones, with around 86% observed a single time. The sample taken for sequencing was PBMCs. The receptors derive from a middle-aged man in good health and CMV-seropositive. Each CDR3 is given with its conserved first and last residue. Each record gives: J gene, D gene, clone size, V gene, CDR3 protein, CDR3 DNA. The D gene is left open where the match is weak. Clone size is shown for a subset of rows, as once, few, many or a class of expanded clone.

J: TRBJ2-3; D: .; size: .; V: TRBV19; CDR3: CASSTMRASTDTQYF; DNA: TGTGCCAGTAGTACAATGAGGGCTAGCACAGATACGCAGTATTTT
J: TRBJ2-7; D: TRBD2; size: .; V: TRBV28; CDR3: CASSLLLAGVAHEQYF; DNA: TGTGCCAGCAGTTTATTACTCGCGGGAGTTGCCCACGAGCAGTACTTC
J: TRBJ1-3; D: .; size: .; V: TRBV28; CDR3: CASRRGGGNTIYF; DNA: TGTGCCAGCCGAAGGGGGGGCGGAAACACCATATATTTT
J: TRBJ1-1; D: .; size: .; V: TRBV5-4; CDR3: CASSLFLNTEAFF; DNA: TGTGCCAGCAGCTTGTTCTTAAACACTGAAGCTTTCTTT
J: TRBJ1-5; D: .; size: .; V: TRBV15; CDR3: CATSQGISSNQPQHF; DNA: TGTGCCACCAGTCAGGGGATTTCTAGCAATCAGCCCCAGCATTTT
J: TRBJ2-1; D: TRBD2; size: .; V: TRBV11-2; CDR3: CASSLGGTSVAYNEQFF; DNA: TGTGCCAGCAGCTTAGGGGGGACTAGCGTAGCCTACAATGAGCAGTTCTTC
J: TRBJ2-7; D: TRBD1; size: .; V: TRBV13; CDR3: CASSLVDREAHEQYF; DNA: TGTGCCAGCAGCTTAGTAGACAGGGAAGCCCACGAGCAGTACTTC
J: TRBJ1-4; D: .; size: .; V: TRBV25-1; CDR3: CASTYGTNEKLFF; DNA: TGTGCCAGCACCTACGGGACTAATGAAAAACTGTTTTTT
J: TRBJ1-1; D: TRBD1; size: .; V: TRBV2; CDR3: CASSATGGRGTEAFF; DNA: TGTGCCAGCAGTGCGACAGGGGGCCGGGGCACTGAAGCTTTCTTT
J: TRBJ2-2; D: TRBD2; size: .; V: TRBV7-2; CDR3: CASNVGGGALGGELFF; DNA: TGTGCCAGCAACGTGGGCGGGGGGGCCTTAGGCGGGGAGCTGTTTTTT
J: TRBJ2-2; D: TRBD1; size: .; V: TRBV18; CDR3: CASSTDRGTPGSFF; DNA: TGTGCCAGCTCGACCGACAGGGGAACACCGGGGAGTTTTTTT
J: TRBJ1-4; D: TRBD1; size: .; V: TRBV7-6; CDR3: CASSSRTGNEKLFF; DNA: TGTGCCAGCAGCAGCCGGACAGGGAATGAAAAACTGTTTTTT
J: TRBJ2-6; D: .; size: .; V: TRBV2; CDR3: CASSRGLDMRGANVLTF; DNA: TGTGCCAGCAGCCGAGGGCTAGACATGAGGGGGGCCAACGTCCTGACTTTC
J: TRBJ2-1; D: TRBD2; size: .; V: TRBV7-9; CDR3: CASSSGTSGSGAYNEQFF; DNA: TGTGCCAGCAGCTCCGGGACTAGCGGGAGTGGGGCCTACAATGAGCAGTTCTTC
J: TRBJ2-3; D: TRBD2; size: .; V: TRBV11-2; CDR3: CASSLVAGGRRSADTQYF; DNA: TGTGCCAGCAGCTTAGTAGCGGGGGGGCGCAGGTCGGCAGATACGCAGTATTTT
J: TRBJ2-1; D: .; size: few; V: TRBV30; CDR3: CACAAADEQFF; DNA: TGTGCCTGCGCTGCAGCGGATGAGCAGTTCTTC
J: TRBJ2-3; D: TRBD2; size: .; V: TRBV4-1; CDR3: CASSQDREAPDTQYF; DNA: TGCGCCAGCAGCCAAGACCGGGAGGCCCCAGATACGCAGTATTTT
J: TRBJ2-3; D: .; size: .; V: TRBV29-1; CDR3: CSVEGVGGPGDTQYF; DNA: TGCAGCGTTGAAGGAGTGGGGGGGCCAGGAGATACGCAGTATTTT
J: TRBJ1-2; D: TRBD1; size: .; V: TRBV6-5; CDR3: CASRAGQAVHGYTF; DNA: TGTGCCAGCAGAGCTGGACAGGCAGTTCATGGCTACACCTTC
J: TRBJ2-7; D: TRBD1; size: .; V: TRBV7-9; CDR3: CASSSIGGQANSYEQYF; DNA: TGTGCCAGCAGCTCTATAGGAGGACAGGCCAACTCCTACGAGCAGTACTTC
J: TRBJ1-1; D: .; size: .; V: TRBV12-5; CDR3: CASGLGGETEAFF; DNA: TGTGCTAGTGGTTTGGGGGGCGAGACTGAAGCTTTCTTT
J: TRBJ2-1; D: TRBD1; size: few; V: TRBV19; CDR3: CASSIRSGTADNEQFF; DNA: TGTGCCAGTAGTATACGCTCCGGGACAGCAGACAATGAGCAGTTCTTC
J: TRBJ2-5; D: .; size: .; V: TRBV30; CDR3: CAWSRTGMLETQYF; DNA: TGTGCCTGGAGTCGCACAGGGATGTTGGAGACCCAGTACTTC
J: TRBJ2-3; D: .; size: .; V: TRBV28; CDR3: CASSPHTDTQYF; DNA: TGTGCCAGCAGTCCCCACACAGATACGCAGTATTTT
J: TRBJ1-2; D: .; size: .; V: TRBV27; CDR3: CASSLYGQPPYGYTF; DNA: TGTGCCAGCAGTTTATACGGACAGCCTCCCTATGGCTACACCTTC
J: TRBJ1-1; D: .; size: .; V: TRBV29-1; CDR3: CSVGPAPSLNTEAFF; DNA: TGCAGCGTTGGCCCCGCGCCAAGCTTGAACACTGAAGCTTTCTTT
J: TRBJ2-7; D: .; size: .; V: TRBV6-5; CDR3: CASSYARSSYEQYF; DNA: TGTGCCAGCAGTTATGCTAGGAGCTCCTACGAGCAGTACTTC
J: TRBJ1-1; D: TRBD1; size: few; V: TRBV10-3; CDR3: CAISPGQGIRNTEAFF; DNA: TGTGCCATCAGTCCAGGACAGGGGATAAGGAACACTGAAGCTTTCTTT
J: TRBJ2-7; D: .; size: .; V: TRBV9; CDR3: CASSVGGEFHEQYF; DNA: TGTGCCAGCAGCGTAGGCGGGGAGTTCCACGAGCAGTACTTC
J: TRBJ1-1; D: TRBD1; size: .; V: TRBV28; CDR3: CASSYMGQGPNTEAFF; DNA: TGTGCCAGCAGTTACATGGGACAGGGACCGAACACTGAAGCTTTCTTT
J: TRBJ2-1; D: .; size: .; V: TRBV9; CDR3: CASSVAGTYNEQFF; DNA: TGTGCCAGCAGCGTTGCGGGGACTTACAATGAGCAGTTCTTC